This TCR beta chain was identified in a study of blood T cell repertoires in COVID-19. This clone was found a few times. Deletions cut 1 base from V and 7 bases from J, with 8 bases between. Germline V gene data show CDR1 as SGHAT and CDR2 as FQNNGV. The CDR3 extends over 13 amino acids. Sequenced by immunoSEQ multiplex PCR; TCRdb stores in-frame clones only, minus some. Of approximately 70,000 clones listed, around nine tenths are singletons. This receptor was taken from an older woman with acute or convalescent COVID-19. The chain couples TRBV11-2 to TRBJ1-5; TRBD1 is a possible D gene (5 bases). The sample comprised peripheral blood. CDR3 sequence (DNA): TGTGCCAGCAGCTTAGGTGCAGGGCAGCCCCAGCATTTT. Translation gives CASSLGAGQPQHF.